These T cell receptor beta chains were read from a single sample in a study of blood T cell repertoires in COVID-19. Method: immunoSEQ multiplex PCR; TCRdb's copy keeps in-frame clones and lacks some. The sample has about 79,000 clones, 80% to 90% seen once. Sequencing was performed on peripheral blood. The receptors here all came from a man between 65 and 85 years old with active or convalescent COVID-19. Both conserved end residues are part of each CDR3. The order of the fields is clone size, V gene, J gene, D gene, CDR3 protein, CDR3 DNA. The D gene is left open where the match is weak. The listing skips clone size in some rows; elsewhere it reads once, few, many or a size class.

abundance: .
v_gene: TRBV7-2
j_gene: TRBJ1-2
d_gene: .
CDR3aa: CASSLAPEGYYGYTF
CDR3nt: TGTGCCAGCAGCTTAGCGCCAGAGGGATACTATGGCTACACCTTC

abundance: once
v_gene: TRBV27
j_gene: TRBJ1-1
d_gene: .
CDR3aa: CASSSPGGTNTEAFF
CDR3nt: TGTGCCAGCAGTTCCCCGGGGGGGACGAACACTGAAGCTTTCTTT

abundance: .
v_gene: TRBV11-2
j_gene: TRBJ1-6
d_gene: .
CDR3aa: CASSLEPRGDKSPLHF
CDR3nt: TGTGCCAGCAGCTTAGAACCCAGGGGAGATAAGTCACCCCTCCACTTT

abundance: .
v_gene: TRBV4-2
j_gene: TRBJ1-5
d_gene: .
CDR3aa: CASSQVGREVTQPQHF
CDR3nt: TGTGCCAGCAGCCAAGTTGGCAGGGAGGTCACTCAGCCCCAGCATTTT

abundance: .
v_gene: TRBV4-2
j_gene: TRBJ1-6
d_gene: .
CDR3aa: CASSQEGAADLHSPLHF
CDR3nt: TGTGCCAGCAGCCAAGAGGGAGCGGCAGACCTACATTCACCCCTCCACTTT

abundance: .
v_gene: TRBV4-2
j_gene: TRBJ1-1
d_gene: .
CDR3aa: CASSQAREGAFF
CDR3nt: TGTGCCAGCAGCCAAGCCAGGGAGGGTGCTTTCTTT

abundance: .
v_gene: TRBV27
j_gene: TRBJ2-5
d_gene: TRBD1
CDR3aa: CASGPGQGAQETQYF
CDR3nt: TGTGCCAGCGGACCGGGACAGGGGGCCCAAGAGACCCAGTACTTC

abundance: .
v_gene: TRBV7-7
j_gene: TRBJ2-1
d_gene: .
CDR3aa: CASSLVDSTYEQFF
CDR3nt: TGTGCTAGCAGCTTAGTGGACTCGACTTATGAGCAGTTCTTC

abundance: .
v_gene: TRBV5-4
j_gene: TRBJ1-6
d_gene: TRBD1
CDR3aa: CASSPGGTGARSPLHF
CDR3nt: TGTGCCAGCAGCCCGGGCGGGACAGGGGCGCGTTCACCCCTCCACTTT

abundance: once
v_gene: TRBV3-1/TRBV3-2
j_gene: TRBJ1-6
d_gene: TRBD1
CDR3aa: CASSQGQGLYSPLHF
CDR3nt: TGTGCCAGCAGCCAAGGACAGGGCCTATATTCACCCCTCCACTTT

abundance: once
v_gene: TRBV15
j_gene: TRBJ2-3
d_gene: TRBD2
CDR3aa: CATASGRATDTQYF
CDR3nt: TGTGCCACCGCTAGCGGGAGGGCAACAGATACGCAGTATTTT

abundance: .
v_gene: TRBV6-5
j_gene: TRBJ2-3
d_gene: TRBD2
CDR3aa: CASSPAGGLADTQYF
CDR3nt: TGTGCCAGCAGCCCAGCGGGAGGGCTGGCAGATACGCAGTATTTT

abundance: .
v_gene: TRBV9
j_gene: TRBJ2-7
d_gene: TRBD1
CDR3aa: CASSPRTGGNEQYF
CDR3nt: TGTGCCAGCAGCCCGAGGACAGGGGGCAACGAGCAGTACTTC

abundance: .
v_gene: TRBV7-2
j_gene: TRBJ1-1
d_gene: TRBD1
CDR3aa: CASSLGQRTEAFF
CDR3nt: TGTGCCAGCAGCTTGGGACAGAGGACTGAAGCTTTCTTT

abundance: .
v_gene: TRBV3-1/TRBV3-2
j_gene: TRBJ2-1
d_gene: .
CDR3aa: CASSPRTGSSYNEQFF
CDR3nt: TGTGCCAGCAGCCCCCGGACGGGGAGCTCCTACAATGAGCAGTTCTTC

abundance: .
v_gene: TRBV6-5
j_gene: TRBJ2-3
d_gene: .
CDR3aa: CASSSRHIPHLDTQYF
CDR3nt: TGTGCCAGCAGTTCCAGACACATCCCCCATCTGGATACGCAGTATTTT

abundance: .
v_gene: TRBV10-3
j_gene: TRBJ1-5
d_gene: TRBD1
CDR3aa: CAIKQGRNQPQHF
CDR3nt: TGTGCCATAAAACAGGGGCGCAATCAGCCCCAGCATTTT

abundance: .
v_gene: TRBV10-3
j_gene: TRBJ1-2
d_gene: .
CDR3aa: CAIGLDYGYTF
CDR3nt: TGTGCCATCGGGCTCGACTATGGCTACACCTTC

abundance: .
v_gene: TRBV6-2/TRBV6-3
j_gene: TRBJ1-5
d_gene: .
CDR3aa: CASSYAGGGNQPQHF
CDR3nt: TGTGCCAGCAGTTACGCGGGCGGTGGCAATCAGCCCCAGCATTTT

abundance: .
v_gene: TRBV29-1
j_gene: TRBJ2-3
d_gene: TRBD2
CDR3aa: CSVTSVSTDTQYF
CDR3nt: TGCAGCGTTACTAGCGTGAGCACAGATACGCAGTATTTT

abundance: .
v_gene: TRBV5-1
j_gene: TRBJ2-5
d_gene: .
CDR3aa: CASRYSVGELGETQYF
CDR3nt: TGCGCCAGCAGATATAGCGTCGGGGAGTTAGGAGAGACCCAGTACTTC

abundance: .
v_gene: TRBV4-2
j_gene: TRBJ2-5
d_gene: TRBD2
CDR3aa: CASSQDRGLAGGPFETQYF
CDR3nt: TGTGCCAGCAGCCAAGATCGAGGACTAGCGGGAGGGCCTTTTGAGACCCAGTACTTC

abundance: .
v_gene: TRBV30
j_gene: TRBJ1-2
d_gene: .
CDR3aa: CAWSAGARGYTF
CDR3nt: TGTGCCTGGAGTGCCGGAGCACGAGGCTACACCTTC

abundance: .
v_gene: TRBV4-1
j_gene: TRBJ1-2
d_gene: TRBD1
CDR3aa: CASSQRDRGFSSSNYGYTF
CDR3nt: TGCGCCAGCAGCCAACGGGACAGGGGCTTCTCGTCCTCTAACTATGGCTACACCTTC

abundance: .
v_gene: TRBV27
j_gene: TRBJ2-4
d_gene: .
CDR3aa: CASSRGTRGIQYF
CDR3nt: TGTGCCAGCAGCAGGGGGACTAGAGGCATTCAGTACTTC

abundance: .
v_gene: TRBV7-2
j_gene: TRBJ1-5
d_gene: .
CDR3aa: CASSFSSPDQPQHF
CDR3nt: TGTGCCAGCAGCTTTTCTAGCCCGGATCAGCCCCAGCATTTT

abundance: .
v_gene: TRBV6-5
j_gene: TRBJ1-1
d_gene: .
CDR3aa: CASSYSGVGGLEAFF
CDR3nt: TGTGCCAGCAGTTACTCCGGGGTAGGAGGGCTTGAAGCTTTCTTT

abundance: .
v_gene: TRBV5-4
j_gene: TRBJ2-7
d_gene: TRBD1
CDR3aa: CASSRDSYEQYF
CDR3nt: TGTGCCAGCTCTCGGGACAGCTACGAGCAGTACTTC

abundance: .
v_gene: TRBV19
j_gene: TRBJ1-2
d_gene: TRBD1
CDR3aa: CASSPRQGLGGYTF
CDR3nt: TGTGCCAGTAGTCCCCGACAGGGTCTGGGTGGCTACACCTTC

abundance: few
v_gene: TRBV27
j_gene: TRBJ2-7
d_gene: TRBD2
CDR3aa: CASSPYSGRADYEQYF
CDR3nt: TGTGCCAGCAGTCCTTATAGCGGGAGGGCCGACTACGAGCAGTACTTC

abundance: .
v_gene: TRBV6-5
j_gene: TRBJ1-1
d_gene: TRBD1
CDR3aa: CASRTGNIQAEAFF
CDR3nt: TGTGCCAGCAGGACAGGGAATATCCAGGCTGAAGCTTTCTTT

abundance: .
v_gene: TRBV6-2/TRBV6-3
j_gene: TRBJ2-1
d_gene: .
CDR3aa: CASSRYNEQFF
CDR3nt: TGTGCCAGCAGTCGCTACAATGAGCAGTTCTTC

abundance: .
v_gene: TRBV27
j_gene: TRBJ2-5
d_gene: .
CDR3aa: CASSLPGQRQYF
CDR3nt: TGTGCCAGCAGTTTACCCGGACAGAGACAGTACTTC

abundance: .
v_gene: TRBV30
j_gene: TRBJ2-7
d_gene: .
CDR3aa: CAWSKQEQYF
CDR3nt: TGTGCCTGGAGTAAACAGGAGCAGTACTTC

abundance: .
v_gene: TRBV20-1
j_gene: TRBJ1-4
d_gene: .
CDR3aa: CSAGEKLFF
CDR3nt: TGCAGTGCCGGTGAAAAACTGTTTTTT

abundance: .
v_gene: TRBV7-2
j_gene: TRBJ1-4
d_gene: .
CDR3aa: CASSLNEAEKLFF
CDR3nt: TGTGCCAGCAGTCTCAATGAAGCTGAAAAACTGTTTTTT